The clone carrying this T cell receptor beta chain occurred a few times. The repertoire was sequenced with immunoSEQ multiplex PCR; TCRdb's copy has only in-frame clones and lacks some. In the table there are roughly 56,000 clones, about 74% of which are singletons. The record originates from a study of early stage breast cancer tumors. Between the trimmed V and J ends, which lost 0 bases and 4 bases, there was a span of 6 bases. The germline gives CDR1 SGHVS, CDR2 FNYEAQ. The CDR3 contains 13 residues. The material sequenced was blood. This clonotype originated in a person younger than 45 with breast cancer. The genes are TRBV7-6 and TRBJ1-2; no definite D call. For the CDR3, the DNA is TGTGCCAGCAGCTTAGCGGCCACCTATGGCTACACCTTC. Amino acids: CASSLAATYGYTF.